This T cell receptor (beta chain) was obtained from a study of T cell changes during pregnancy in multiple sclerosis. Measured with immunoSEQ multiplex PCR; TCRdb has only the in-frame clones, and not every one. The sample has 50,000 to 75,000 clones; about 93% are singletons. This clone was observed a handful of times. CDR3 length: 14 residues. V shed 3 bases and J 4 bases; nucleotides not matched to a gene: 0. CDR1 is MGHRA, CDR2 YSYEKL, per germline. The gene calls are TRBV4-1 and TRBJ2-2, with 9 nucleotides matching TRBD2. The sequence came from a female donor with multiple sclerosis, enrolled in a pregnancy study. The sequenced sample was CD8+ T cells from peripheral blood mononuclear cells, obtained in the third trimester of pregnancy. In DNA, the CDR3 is TGCGCCAGCAGCCATAGCGGGAGCACCGGGGAGCTGTTTTTT. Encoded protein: CASSHSGSTGELFF.